Each of the 10 T cell receptor beta chains below was sequenced from the same sample in a study of post-analysis software for immune sequencing data. Study-wide results and caveats: TRBV5-6, TRBV5-1 and TRBV20-1 were among a handful of TRBV segments more frequent in patients than controls.

Unique molecular identifiers featured in each of the TCR beta cDNA libraries. One entry per CDR3 protein, called by TCRdb with MiXCR from the PCR reads. In the table there are about 400,000 distinct CDR3 sequences, roughly 36% of which are singletons. These TCRs are of unknown antigen specificity. Sequenced sample: blood. Every receptor here comes from a girl aged 5 to 17 with multiple sclerosis.

This clonotype has at least ten counts. The chain employs TRBV13 and TRBJ2-1, with D possibly TRBD2 on 6 matching bases. CDR3 length equals 15 residues. The V gene lost 3 bases and the J gene lost 4 bases, with 13 bases spanning the gap. CDR1 is PRHDT, CDR2 FYEKMQ, per germline (reference sequence). CDR3 DNA: TGTGCCAGCAGCTTGGGTGCGGGGTCATACAATGAGCAGTTCTTC. The encoded protein is CASSLGAGSYNEQFF.

This clonotype was detected a few times. V gene TRBV12-3 or TRBV12-4 combines with J gene TRBJ2-5; D possibly matches TRBD1 or TRBD2 (6 bases each). This CDR3 is built from 15 residues. V lost 8 bases to trimming and J lost 7 bases, with 23 bases between them. DNA of the CDR3: TGTGCCAGCTCCTCATCGGGGGCCCGGTCGTGGACCCAGTACTTC. Residues: CASSSSGARSWTQYF.

The chain uses TRBV12-5 and TRBJ1-1, with 7 bases aligning to TRBD1. This CDR3 comprises 15 residues. Germline values: CDR1 LGHNT, CDR2 FRNRAP. With V trimmed by 7 bases and J by 4 bases, 12 bases remained unmatched. The DNA for the CDR3 is TGTGCTAGTGCCAGGGACAGTTTAGTGCGCACTGAAGCTTTCTTT. This translates into CASARDSLVRTEAFF.

A few counts support this clonotype. This chain links TRBV3-1 with TRBJ1-6, with D perhaps matching TRBD1 (6 bases). Germline loops: CDR1 LGHDT, CDR2 YNNKEL (reference sequence). There are 14 residues in the CDR3. The V and J ends lost 6 bases and 12 bases respectively, with 18 bases between them. CDR3 sequence: CASRVGQGSGPLHF. The CDR3 nucleotides are TGTGCCAGCAGAGTTGGGCAGGGGAGTGGACCCCTCCACTTT.

The chain uses TRBV12-3 or TRBV12-4 and TRBJ2-3; 11 nucleotides align to TRBD2. Germline trimming cut 5 bases from V and 5 bases from J; bases unmatched to any gene: 6. CDR3 length: 15 residues. CDR3 sequence (DNA): TGTGCCAGCAGTACGACTAGCGGGGCGGGAGATACGCAGTATTTT. Translating it yields CASSTTSGAGDTQYF.

V is TRBV5-1 and J is TRBJ2-1; perhaps TRBD1 as D (5 bases). The length of the CDR3 is 15 residues. The germline V gene encodes CDR1 SGHRS and CDR2 YFSETQ. The V gene lost 2 bases and the J gene lost 0 bases, with 9 bases spanning the gap. CDR3 nucleotides: TGCGCCAGCAGCTTTGACAGCAGCTCCTACAATGAGCAGTTCTTC. This codes for CASSFDSSSYNEQFF.

The chain combines TRBV28 with TRBJ2-5, with 12 positions matching TRBD2. The CDR3 covers 14 residues. From germline, CDR1 is MDHEN and CDR2 SYDVKM. V dropped 5 bases and J dropped 3; count of bases not matched to a gene: 1. The CDR3, as DNA: TGTGCCAGCAGTACTAGCGGGGGGAAAGAGACCCAGTACTTC. Protein sequence: CASSTSGGKETQYF.

This clonotype was counted a few times. V gene TRBV6-5 combines with J gene TRBJ2-5, with D perhaps matching TRBD1 (6 bases). The CDR3 runs to 14 residues. CDR1 MNHEY and CDR2 SVGAGI come from the germline V gene. V was clipped by 6 bases and J by 4 bases, with 15 bases between them. Written as DNA, the CDR3 is TGTGCCAGCAGATTTACAGGGTCTGGAGAGACCCAGTACTTC. It codes for CASRFTGSGETQYF.

For the CDR3, the DNA is TGTGCCACCAGTGAGGTCGGGGGACAGGGCTATGGCTACACCTTC. Protein sequence: CATSEVGGQGYGYTF. This sequence joins TRBV24-1 and TRBJ1-2, with 9 bases identical to TRBD1. The CDR3 extends over 15 amino acids. Germline trimming cut 4 bases from V and 4 bases from J; bases unmatched to any gene: 6. Germline V gives CDR1 KGHDR, CDR2 SFDVKD.

A few counts support this clonotype. The chain employs TRBV6-1 and TRBJ2-5; a possible D gene is TRBD1 (6 bases). The length of the CDR3 is 13 residues. Germline V gene sequence: CDR1 MNHNS, CDR2 SASEGT. Trimming cost V 6 bases and J 4 bases, with 12 bases left between them. CDR3 DNA sequence: TGTGCCAGCAGGGGGGCCGCCGGAGAGACCCAGTACTTC. Translating gives CASRGAAGETQYF.